This entry describes one T cell receptor (beta chain). Antigen: not known. Assay used: immunoSEQ multiplex PCR; TCRdb lists only in-frame clones, some missing. The table includes approximately 7,400 clones, 74% detected once. This specimen comes from a study of T cell repertoires in ileal Crohn's disease. Overall study context: Biopsies of the neoterminal ileum at postoperative colonoscopy form M6 samples.

Time point of the sample: neoterminal ileum biopsy at postoperative endoscopy, about 6 months after surgery. Included were adult ileal or ileocolonic Crohn's patients indicated for ileocolonic resection. The CDR3 is made up of 13 amino acids. V lost 4 bases, J lost 3 bases, and 11 bases lay in between. Germline CDR1 reads SGHKS; CDR2 reads YYEKEE (reference sequence). Study observations and caveats: The median delay to postoperative endoscopy was approximately 7.5 months. Clonal expansions were more frequent in active smokers than non-smokers at surgery.

V gene TRBV5-5 combines with J gene TRBJ2-7; TRBD1 is a possible D gene (6 bases). This receptor was identified in an adult with Crohn's disease. Specimen: ileal tissue. CDR3 coding DNA: TGTGCCAGCAGCCCAGGACAGAACTACGAGCAGTACTTC. It yields the protein CASSPGQNYEQYF.